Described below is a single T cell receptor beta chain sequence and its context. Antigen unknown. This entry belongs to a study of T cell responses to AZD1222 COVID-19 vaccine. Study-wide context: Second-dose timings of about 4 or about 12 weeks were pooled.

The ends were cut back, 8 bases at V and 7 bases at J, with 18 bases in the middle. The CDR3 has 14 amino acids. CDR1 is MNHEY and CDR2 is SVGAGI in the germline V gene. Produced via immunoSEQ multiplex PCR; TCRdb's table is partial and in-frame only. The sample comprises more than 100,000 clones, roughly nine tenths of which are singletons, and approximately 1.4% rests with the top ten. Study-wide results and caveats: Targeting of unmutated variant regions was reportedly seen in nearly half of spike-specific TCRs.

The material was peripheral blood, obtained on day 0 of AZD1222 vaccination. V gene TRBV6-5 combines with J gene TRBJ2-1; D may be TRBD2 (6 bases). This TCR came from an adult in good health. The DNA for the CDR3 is TGTGCCAGCTGCGCTTACCAGCGGGCAAATGAGCAGTTCTTC. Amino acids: CASCAYQRANEQFF.